This T cell receptor (beta chain) was recorded in a study of control samples from healthy donors and cancer patients. The table came from immunoSEQ multiplex PCR; TCRdb's copy has only in-frame clones and leaves some out. This table has 60,000 to 85,000 clones, 85% to 95% appearing once. V was pared by 6 bases and J by 5 bases, with 5 bases of the junction left unmatched. The CDR3 is 14 residues long. The V gene's germline CDR1 is MNHEY and CDR2 SVGAGI. Sequencing was carried out using blood. J is TRBJ1-1 and V is TRBV6-5, with 11 positions matching TRBD1. This TCR was sampled from a woman in her sixties in good health. Written as DNA, the CDR3 is TGTGCCAGCAGGCGGACAGGGGGCGGAACTGAAGCTTTCTTT. Its translation: CASRRTGGGTEAFF.